What follows is one T cell receptor beta chain and its context. Its antigen remains unknown. The source of the sample is a study of blood T cells in healthy people across ages. The study, taken as a whole, reports: Among long-lived donors, naive CD4+ cells were more numerous and diversity higher than in aged donors.

PCR was performed a second time for about 7 to 12 cycles using a sample-barcoded 5' primer and a J-beta primer mix. TCRdb independently ran MiXCR on the 5' RACE reads; one entry per CDR3 protein. Here the sample spans just over 800,000 distinct CDR3 sequences, around two thirds being singletons. The CDR3 sequence is 15 residues long. With 2 bases removed from V and 6 bases from J, the gap between germline ends came to 11 bases. CDR1 is MNHNS, CDR2 SASEGT, per germline. The sequence was obtained from a young man in good health. This chain connects TRBV6-1 to TRBJ1-6; perhaps TRBD1 as D (5 bases). Source material: blood. The CDR3 loop is CASSEMGVFNSPLHF. CDR3 sequence (DNA): TGTGCCAGCAGTGAAATGGGGGTCTTTAATTCACCCCTCCACTTT.